The TCR beta chain under discussion was sequenced for a study of identical twins. The CDR3 totals 18 residues. Germline loops: CDR1 MNHEY, CDR2 SVGAGI. V was pared by 0 bases and J by 4 bases, with 8 bases of the junction left unmatched. Via MiXCR, TCRdb re-called the 5' RACE reads, giving one row per CDR3 protein. The sample shows 550,000 to 800,000 distinct CDR3 sequences, roughly 7.2% of them seen only once. This clonotype was seen many times. These data are also associated with another study on yellow fever vaccine responses in identical twins.

Input material: PBMCs. The clonotype was recovered from a woman aged 18-29 years in good health. The rearrangement joins TRBV6-5 to TRBJ2-1; 11 bases align to TRBD2. CDR3 protein: CASSYSRASGRMYNEQFF. DNA for the CDR3: TGTGCCAGCAGTTACTCGAGGGCTAGCGGGAGGATGTACAATGAGCAGTTCTTC.